This record concerns one TCR beta chain sequence. The antigen is undetermined. The data belong to a study of shared clonotypes between healthy human individuals. Study-wide results and caveats: Larger richness was generally estimated for naive than memory subsets. Generation probabilities were higher for clonotypes shared across all four sorted-subset donors than for unshared ones.

This CDR3 region has 11 residues. Germline loops: CDR1 SQVTM, CDR2 ANQGSEA. Produced via immunoSEQ multiplex PCR; TCRdb's table is partial and in-frame only. The sample lists about 1 million clones; about 76% were seen once. The sample was memory CD4+ T cells sorted from blood. Indicated subset: CD45RA-negative fraction. This clonotype originated in a man between 18 and 29 years old in good health. The chain carries TRBV29-1 and TRBJ2-3, with 10 bases identical to TRBD2. CDR3 nucleotide sequence: TGCGCTAGCGGGAGTGAAGATACGCAGTATTTT. Protein: CASGSEDTQYF.